The 19 T cell receptor beta chains presented below share a single source sample, sequenced in a study of shared clonotypes between healthy human individuals. Terminally differentiated effector memory CD45RA+ cells were excluded by CCR7 positive selection of CD45RO-negative cells. TCRdb's copy holds only in-frame clones and misses some; the assay was immunoSEQ multiplex PCR. The profile shows around 1.9 million clones, 85% to 95% of them singletons. The sample taken for sequencing was naive CD8+ T cells from PBMCs. The source is a man between 18 and 29 years old in good health. Some clones in this sample may be carry-over from other donors' samples.

The genes are TRBV30 and TRBJ2-5; no reliable D call. This CDR3 comprises 11 residues. Trimming cost V 6 bases and J 9 bases, with 14 bases left between them. Per germline, CDR1 GTSNPN and CDR2 SVGIG (reference sequence). The CDR3 loop is CACLTPVSQYF. CDR3 DNA: TGTGCCTGCCTGACGCCTGTTTCCCAGTACTTC.

The DNA of the CDR3 is TGTGCCAGTAGGGGAGACAGGGGAAACACCATATATTTT. It codes for CASRGDRGNTIYF. The chain employs TRBV19 and TRBJ1-3; D possibly corresponds to TRBD1 (6 bases). Germline CDR1 LNHDA, CDR2 SQIVND (reference sequence). V gave up 6 bases and J gave up 4 bases, with 10 bases separating them. This CDR3 region has 13 residues.

This chain joins TRBV28 and TRBJ1-2; the D gene is possibly TRBD1 (6 bases). CDR3 length: 14 amino acids. From germline, CDR1 is MDHEN and CDR2 SYDVKM. The V end was cut by 3 bases, the J end by 6 bases, with 14 bases between. CDR3: CASSFSSGVNGYTF. The CDR3 nucleotides are TGTGCCAGCAGTTTCTCGTCAGGGGTGAATGGCTACACCTTC.

This chain uses TRBV28 with TRBJ1-1; no clear D. Germline CDR1 reads MDHEN; CDR2 reads SYDVKM. V was trimmed by 5 bases and J by 5 bases, leaving 12 bases between them. This CDR3 contains 13 residues. The CDR3 here is CASSPLLRTEAFF. CDR3 coding DNA: TGTGCCAGCAGTCCCCTGCTTCGGACTGAAGCTTTCTTT.

The chain uses TRBV4-3 and TRBJ2-1; D not certain. The CDR3 loop spans 15 amino acids. Germline CDR1 is LGHNA and CDR2 is YSLEER. The V and J ends lost 0 bases and 6 bases respectively, with 12 bases between them. CDR3 sequence: CASSQDRFSPNEQFF. The CDR3 nucleotides are TGCGCCAGCAGCCAAGATCGGTTTTCCCCCAATGAGCAGTTCTTC.

This chain uses TRBV19 with TRBJ2-1; 8 positions match TRBD1. Germline-derived CDR1 and CDR2 are LNHDA and SQIVND (reference sequence). The length of the CDR3 is 14 residues. V lost 1 base to trimming and J lost 9 bases; unmatched junction nucleotides: 5. In DNA, the CDR3 is TGTGCCAGTAGTATAGCCCCGACAGGGGCTGAGCAGTTCTTC. Translated: CASSIAPTGAEQFF.

This clone was seen a few times. The chain links TRBV28 to TRBJ1-2, with TRBD1 matching 9 bases. Trimming took 5 bases from V and 3 from J; bases not matched to a gene: 10. The CDR3 has 16 amino acids. Germline CDR1 reads MDHEN; CDR2 reads SYDVKM. The CDR3: CASSIRPDRGDYGYTF. DNA of the CDR3: TGTGCCAGCAGTATCCGACCCGACAGGGGGGACTATGGCTACACCTTC.

On this clone: The sample holds other DNA sequences that translate to the same CDR3. The chain employs TRBV7-3 and TRBJ2-7, with D perhaps TRBD1 or TRBD2 (6 bases each). V dropped 5 bases and J dropped 0 bases, with 11 bases sitting between them. This CDR3 has 14 amino acids. The germline V gene has CDR1 SGHTA and CDR2 FQGTGA. The DNA for the CDR3 is TGTGCCAGCAGCCCCGGGGGCCTCTCCTACGAGCAGTACTTC. Translating gives CASSPGGLSYEQYF.

The J gene is TRBJ2-5, the V gene TRBV29-1; the match to TRBD2 covers 12 bases. The V gene's germline CDR1 is SQVTM and CDR2 ANQGSEA. The CDR3 sequence is 16 residues long. The ends lost 3 bases at V and 2 bases at J; junction bases unmatched: 7. As DNA, the CDR3 is TGCAGCGTTGACCACCCAGGACTAGCGGGACAAGAGACCCAGTACTTC. It encodes CSVDHPGLAGQETQYF.

This clone occurred once. Other DNA sequences in this specimen translate into the identical CDR3. The J gene is TRBJ2-6, the V gene TRBV27, with D uncertain. V lost 4 bases and J 0 bases, leaving 4 bases between the germline ends. CDR3 length equals 14 residues. Per germline, CDR1 MNHEY and CDR2 SMNVEV (reference sequence). CDR3 nucleotides: TGTGCCAGCAGTTCAATCTCTGGGGCCAACGTCCTGACTTTC. This encodes CASSSISGANVLTF. The full variable domain, rest sourced from reference TRBV27 and TRBJ2-6, is EAQVTQNPRYLITVTGKKLTVTCSQNMNHEYMSWYRQDPGLGLRQIYYSMNVEVTDKGDVPEGYKVSRKEKRNFPLILESPSPNQTSLYFCASSSISGANVLTFGAGSRLTVL.

The chain carries TRBV10-2 and TRBJ2-7, with 8 bases matching TRBD2. CDR3 length: 13 residues. Trimming at V came to 6 bases and at J to 3 bases, leaving 4 bases not matched to a gene. Germline-derived CDR1 and CDR2 are WSHSY and SAAADI. The DNA of the CDR3 is TGCGCCAGCAGCCCCGGGACTAGCTACGAGCAGTACTTC. It specifies CASSPGTSYEQYF.

This clone was detected once. CDR3 DNA: TGTGCCAGCAGTTTCGACGGAAGAGCAACTAATGAAAAACTGTTTTTT. It yields the protein CASSFDGRATNEKLFF. The rearrangement joins TRBV27 to TRBJ1-4; D is ambiguous. CDR3 length: 16 residues. V lost 3 bases and J 0 bases, leaving 11 bases between the germline ends. Germline V lookup: CDR1 MNHEY, CDR2 SMNVEV (reference sequence).

The chain carries TRBV11-2 and TRBJ1-5; D unclear. The V gene's germline CDR1 is SGHAT and CDR2 FQNNGV. This CDR3 is built from 15 residues. V was shortened by 0 bases and J by 3 bases, with 9 bases between the two germline ends. The CDR3 sequence is CASSLEGTANQPQHF. The CDR3 DNA reads TGTGCCAGCAGCTTAGAAGGCACCGCCAATCAGCCCCAGCATTTT.

The chain couples TRBV9 to TRBJ1-3; 10 bases line up with TRBD1. Germline assignment: CDR1 SGDLS and CDR2 YYNGEE. Trimming took 0 bases from V and 2 from J; bases not matched to a gene: 5. The CDR3 is 17 residues long. The CDR3 sequence: CASSVALDRGPGNTIYF. In DNA, the CDR3 is TGTGCCAGCAGCGTAGCCCTCGACAGGGGGCCTGGAAACACCATATATTTT.

This chain joins TRBV29-1 and TRBJ2-3, with 7 nucleotides matching TRBD2. CDR3 length: 15 amino acids. J lost 5 bases, V lost 4 bases, and 12 bases had no gene match. Looked up from germline, CDR1 is SQVTM and CDR2 is ANQGSEA. The DNA of the CDR3 is TGCAGCGTTGGGGAAGGGAGGGTCGTCGAAGATACGCAGTATTTT. It encodes CSVGEGRVVEDTQYF.

This clone occurred a few times. The rearrangement joins TRBV19 to TRBJ1-1; a possible D gene is TRBD1 (6 bases). Trimming removed 6 bases at V and 3 bases at J, with 17 bases between. CDR3 length: 15 residues. Germline lookup yields CDR1 LNHDA and CDR2 SQIVND (reference sequence). Here the CDR3 DNA reads TGTGCCAGTAGATGGGGAACCAGGGGATACACTGAAGCTTTCTTT. Encoded protein: CASRWGTRGYTEAFF.

A single count supports this clone. The chain uses TRBV4-2 and TRBJ2-1; 12 bases map to TRBD2. Germline V gene lookup returns CDR1 LGHNA and CDR2 YNFKEQ. CDR3 length equals 19 residues. V lost 4 bases, J lost 3 bases, and 13 bases stayed unmatched. The chain's CDR3 is CASSRAGTSGLSSYNEQFF. Written as DNA, the CDR3 is TGTGCCAGCAGCCGCGCCGGGACTAGCGGGCTGAGTAGCTACAATGAGCAGTTCTTC.

The rearrangement uses TRBV29-1 and TRBJ1-2, with unresolved D. V was shortened by 6 bases and J by 8 bases, with 10 bases between the two germline ends. The CDR3 has 10 residues. In germline, CDR1 is SQVTM, CDR2 ANQGSEA. CDR3 sequence reads: CSVGTDGYTF. The CDR3 DNA sequence: TGCAGCGTGGGTACAGACGGCTACACCTTC. The full variable domain, its missing parts supplied by reference TRBV29-1 and TRBJ1-2, is SAVISQKPSRDICQRGTSLTIQCQVDSQVTMMFWYRQQPGQSLTLIATANQGSEATYESGFVIDKFPISRPNLTFSTLTVSNMSPEDSSIYLCSVGTDGYTFGSGTRLTVV.

V is TRBV5-4 and J is TRBJ2-1, with TRBD2 matching over 12 bases. Per the germline V gene, CDR1 is SGHNT and CDR2 is YYREEE (reference sequence). The CDR3 extends over 14 amino acids. V was pared by 5 bases and J by 9 bases, with 6 bases of the junction left unmatched. CDR3 sequence (DNA): TGTGCCAGCAGTTGGCTAGCGGGAGGGACTGAGCAGTTCTTC. Amino acids: CASSWLAGGTEQFF. Drawing the rest from reference TRBV5-4 and TRBJ2-1, the complete variable domain is ETGVTQSPTHLIKTRGQQVTLRCSSQSGHNTVSWYQQALGQGPQFIFQYYREEENGRGNFPPRFSGLQFPNYSSELNVNALELDDSALYLCASSWLAGGTEQFFGPGTRLTVL.